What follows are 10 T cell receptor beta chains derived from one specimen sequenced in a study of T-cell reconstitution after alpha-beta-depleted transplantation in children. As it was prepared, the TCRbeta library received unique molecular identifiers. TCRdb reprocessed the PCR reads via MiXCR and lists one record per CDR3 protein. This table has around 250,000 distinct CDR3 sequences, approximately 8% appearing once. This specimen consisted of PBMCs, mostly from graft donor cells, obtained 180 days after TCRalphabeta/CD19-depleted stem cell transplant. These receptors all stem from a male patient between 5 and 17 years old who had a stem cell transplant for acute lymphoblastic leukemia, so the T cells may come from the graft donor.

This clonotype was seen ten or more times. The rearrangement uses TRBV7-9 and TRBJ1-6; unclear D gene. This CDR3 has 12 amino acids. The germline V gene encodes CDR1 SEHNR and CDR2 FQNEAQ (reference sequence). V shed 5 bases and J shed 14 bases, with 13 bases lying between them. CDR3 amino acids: CASSLDGSALHF. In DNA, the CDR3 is TGTGCCAGCAGCCTAGACGGCTCAGCCCTCCACTTT.

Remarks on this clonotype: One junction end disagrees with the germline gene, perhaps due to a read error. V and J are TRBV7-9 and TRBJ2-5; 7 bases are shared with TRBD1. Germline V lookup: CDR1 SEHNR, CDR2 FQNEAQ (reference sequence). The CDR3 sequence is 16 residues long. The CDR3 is CAISPIGQAPQETQYF. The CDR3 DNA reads TGTGCCATCAGCCCTATCGGACAGGCCCCACAAGAGACCCAGTACTTC.

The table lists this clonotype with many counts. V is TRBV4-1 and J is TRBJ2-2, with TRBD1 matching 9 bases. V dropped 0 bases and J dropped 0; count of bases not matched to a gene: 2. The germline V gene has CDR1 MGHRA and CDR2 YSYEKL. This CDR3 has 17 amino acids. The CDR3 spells CASSQDWTGANTGELFF. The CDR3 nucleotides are TGCGCCAGCAGCCAAGATTGGACAGGGGCGAACACCGGGGAGCTGTTTTTT.

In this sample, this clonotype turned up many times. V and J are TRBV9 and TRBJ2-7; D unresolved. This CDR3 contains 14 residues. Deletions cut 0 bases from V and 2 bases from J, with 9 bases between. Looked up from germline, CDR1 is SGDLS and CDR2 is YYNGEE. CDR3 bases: TGTGCCAGCAGCGTAGGAGGCGTTACCTACGAGCAGTACTTC. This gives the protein CASSVGGVTYEQYF.

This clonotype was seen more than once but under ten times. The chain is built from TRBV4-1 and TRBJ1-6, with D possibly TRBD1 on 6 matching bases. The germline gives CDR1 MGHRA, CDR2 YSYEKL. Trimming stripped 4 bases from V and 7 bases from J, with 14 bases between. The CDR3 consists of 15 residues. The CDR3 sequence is CASSLEGGMNSPLHF. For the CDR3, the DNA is TGCGCCAGCAGCCTCGAGGGGGGGATGAATTCACCCCTCCACTTT.

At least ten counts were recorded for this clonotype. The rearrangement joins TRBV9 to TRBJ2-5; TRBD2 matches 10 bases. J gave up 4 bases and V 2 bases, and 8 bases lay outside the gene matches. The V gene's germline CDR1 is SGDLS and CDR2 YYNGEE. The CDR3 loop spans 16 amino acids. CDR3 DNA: TGTGCCAGCAGCGTGCAGGCTAGCGGGGGACGAGAGACCCAGTACTTC. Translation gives CASSVQASGGRETQYF.

Written as DNA, the CDR3 is TGTGCCAGCAGCTTAGAGGGAGGGGGGGATCTCTACGAGCAGTACTTC. This codes for CASSLEGGGDLYEQYF. This chain connects TRBV11-2 to TRBJ2-7; TRBD2 is a possible D gene (7 bases). Trimming removed 0 bases at V and 3 bases at J, with 15 bases between. The germline V gene has CDR1 SGHAT and CDR2 FQNNGV. This CDR3 is 16 amino acids long.

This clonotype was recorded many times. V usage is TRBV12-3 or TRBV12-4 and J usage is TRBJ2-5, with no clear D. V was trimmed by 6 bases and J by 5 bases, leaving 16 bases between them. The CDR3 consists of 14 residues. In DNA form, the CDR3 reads TGTGCCAGCAGAAAAGGCGGATTCGGGGAGACCCAGTACTTC. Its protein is CASRKGGFGETQYF.

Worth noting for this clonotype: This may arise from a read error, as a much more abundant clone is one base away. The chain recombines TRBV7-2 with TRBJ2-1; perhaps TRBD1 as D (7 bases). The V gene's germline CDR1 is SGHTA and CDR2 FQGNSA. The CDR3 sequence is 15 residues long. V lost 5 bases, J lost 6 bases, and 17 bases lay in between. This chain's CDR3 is CASSPQGGPFNEQFF. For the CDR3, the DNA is TGTGCCAGCAGCCCCCAGGGGGGCCCCTTCAATGAGCAGTTCTTC.

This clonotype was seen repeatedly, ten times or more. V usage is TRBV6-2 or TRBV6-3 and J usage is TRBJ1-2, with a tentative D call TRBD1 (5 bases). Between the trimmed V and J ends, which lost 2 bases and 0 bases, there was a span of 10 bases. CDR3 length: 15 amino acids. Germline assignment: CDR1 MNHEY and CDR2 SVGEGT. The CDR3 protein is CASSYRTRANYGYTF. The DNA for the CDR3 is TGTGCCAGCAGTTACAGGACAAGAGCTAACTATGGCTACACCTTC.